The clone carrying this T cell receptor (beta chain) appeared once. The data are from a study of blood T cell repertoires in COVID-19. In the original workflow: It was from reference gene primer amplification that nucleated cell counts were estimated. Profiled with immunoSEQ multiplex PCR; TCRdb holds only in-frame clones, not every one. Clone size and V and J calls were adopted from that table, with D and trimming inferred from the DNA. The sample records almost 400,000 clones, 87% being singletons. The sequence was obtained from a woman aged 60 to 75 with COVID-19, enrolled during active disease. Material: peripheral blood.

The chain's CDR3 is CSAARTGGDTGELFF. The CDR3 DNA reads TGCAGCGCCGCCCGGACGGGGGGAGACACCGGGGAGCTGTTTTTT. V gene TRBV29-1 combines with J gene TRBJ2-2; 7 positions match TRBD2. V lost 7 bases, J lost 3 bases, and 11 bases stayed unmatched. The CDR3 is 15 residues long. Germline values: CDR1 SQVTM, CDR2 ANQGSEA.